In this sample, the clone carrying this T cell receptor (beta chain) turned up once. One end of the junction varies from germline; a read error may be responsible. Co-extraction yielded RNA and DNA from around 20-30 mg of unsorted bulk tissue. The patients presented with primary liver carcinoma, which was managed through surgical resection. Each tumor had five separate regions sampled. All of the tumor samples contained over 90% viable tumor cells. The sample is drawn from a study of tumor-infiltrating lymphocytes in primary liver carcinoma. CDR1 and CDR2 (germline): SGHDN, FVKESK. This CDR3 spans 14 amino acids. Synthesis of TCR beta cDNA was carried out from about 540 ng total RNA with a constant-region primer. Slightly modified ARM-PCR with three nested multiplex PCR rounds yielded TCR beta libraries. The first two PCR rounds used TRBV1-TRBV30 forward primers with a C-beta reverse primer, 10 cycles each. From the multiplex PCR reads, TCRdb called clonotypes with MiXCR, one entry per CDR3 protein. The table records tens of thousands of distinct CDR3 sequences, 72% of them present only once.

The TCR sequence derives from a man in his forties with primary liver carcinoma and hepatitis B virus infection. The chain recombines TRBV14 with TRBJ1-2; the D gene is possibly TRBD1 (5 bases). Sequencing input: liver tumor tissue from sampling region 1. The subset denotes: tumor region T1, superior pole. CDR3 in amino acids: CASNQVGGDYGYTF. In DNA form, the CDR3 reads TGCGCCAGCAACCAAGTCGGGGGTGACTATGGCTACACCTTC.